The TCR beta chain described here comes from a study of CD8 T cells in ankylosing spondylitis. Findings of the study overall: Several highly homologous variants made up a TCR beta motif, and this motif appeared characteristic of ankylosing spondylitis blood. Earlier studies detected some motif variants in reactive arthritis synovial fluid and blood. Researchers reportedly found disease-linked clones significantly enriched in matched ankylosing spondylitis synovial fluid.

This clonotype was seen repeatedly, ten times or more. Antigen specificity is unknown. Making the TCR beta libraries involved quantitative 5'-RACE with molecular barcodes. One entry per CDR3 protein results from TCRdb running MiXCR on the 5' RACE reads. The sample has over 200,000 distinct CDR3 sequences, approximately 10% seen once. Losses at the gene ends were 6 bases for V and 3 bases for J; bases not matched to a gene: 7. The CDR3 runs 13 residues. CDR1 and CDR2 (germline): DFQATT, SNEGSKA (reference sequence). Material: blood, either unsorted or a sorted T cell fraction (not recorded which). The receptor comes from a male donor with ankylosing spondylitis or in good health (not recorded which). This chain joins TRBV20-1 and TRBJ1-2; 7 positions match TRBD1. CDR3 DNA sequence: TGCAGTGCAACGACAGGGAAGGACTATGGCTACACCTTC. Translated: CSATTGKDYGYTF.